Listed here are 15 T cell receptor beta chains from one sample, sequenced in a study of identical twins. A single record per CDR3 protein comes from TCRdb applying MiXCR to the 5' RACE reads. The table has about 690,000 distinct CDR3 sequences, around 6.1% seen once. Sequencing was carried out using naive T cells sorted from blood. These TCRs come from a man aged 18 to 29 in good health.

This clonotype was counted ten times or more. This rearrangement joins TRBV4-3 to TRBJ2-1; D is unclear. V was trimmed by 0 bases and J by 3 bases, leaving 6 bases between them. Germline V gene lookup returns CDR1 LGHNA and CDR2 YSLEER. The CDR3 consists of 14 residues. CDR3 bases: TGCGCCAGCAGCCAAGACTCAGACTACAATGAGCAGTTCTTC. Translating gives CASSQDSDYNEQFF.

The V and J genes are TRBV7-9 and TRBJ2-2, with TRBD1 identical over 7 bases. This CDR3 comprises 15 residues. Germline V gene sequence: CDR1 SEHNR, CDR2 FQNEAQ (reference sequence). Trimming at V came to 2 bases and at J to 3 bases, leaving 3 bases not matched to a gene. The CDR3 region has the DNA TGTGCCAGCAGCTTATGGACAGGAGACACCGGGGAGCTGTTTTTT. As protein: CASSLWTGDTGELFF. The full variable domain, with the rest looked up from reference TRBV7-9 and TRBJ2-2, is DTGVSQNPRHKITKRGQNVTFRCDPISEHNRLYWYRQTLGQGPEFLTYFQNEAQLEKSRLLSDRFSAERPKGSFSTLEIQRTEQGDSAMYLCASSLWTGDTGELFFGEGSRLTVL.

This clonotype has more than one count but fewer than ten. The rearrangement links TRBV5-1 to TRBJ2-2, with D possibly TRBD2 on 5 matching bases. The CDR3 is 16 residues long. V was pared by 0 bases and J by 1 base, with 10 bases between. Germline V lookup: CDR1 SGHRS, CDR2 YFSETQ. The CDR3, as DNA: TGCGCCAGCAGCTTGGTTCCAGCGGAGAACACCGGGGAGCTGTTTTTT. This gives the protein CASSLVPAENTGELFF.

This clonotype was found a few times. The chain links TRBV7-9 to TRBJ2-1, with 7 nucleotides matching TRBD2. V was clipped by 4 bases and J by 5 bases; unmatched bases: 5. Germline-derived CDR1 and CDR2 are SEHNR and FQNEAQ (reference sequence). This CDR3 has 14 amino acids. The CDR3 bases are TGTGCCAGCAGCTCACAGCGGGGAAACAATGAGCAGTTCTTC. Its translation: CASSSQRGNNEQFF.

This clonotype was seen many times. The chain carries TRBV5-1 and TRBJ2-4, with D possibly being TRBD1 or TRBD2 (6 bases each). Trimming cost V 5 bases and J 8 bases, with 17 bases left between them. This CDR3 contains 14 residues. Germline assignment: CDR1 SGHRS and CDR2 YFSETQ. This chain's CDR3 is CASREGDPSDIQYF. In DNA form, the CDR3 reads TGCGCCAGCAGGGAGGGGGACCCTTCGGACATTCAGTACTTC.

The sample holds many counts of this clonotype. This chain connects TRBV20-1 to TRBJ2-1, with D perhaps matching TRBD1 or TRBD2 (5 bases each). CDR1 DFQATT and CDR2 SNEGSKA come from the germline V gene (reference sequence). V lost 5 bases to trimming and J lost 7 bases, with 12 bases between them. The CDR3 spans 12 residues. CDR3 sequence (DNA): TGCAGTGCTCTCCCGGGGACGAATGAGCAGTTCTTC. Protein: CSALPGTNEQFF.

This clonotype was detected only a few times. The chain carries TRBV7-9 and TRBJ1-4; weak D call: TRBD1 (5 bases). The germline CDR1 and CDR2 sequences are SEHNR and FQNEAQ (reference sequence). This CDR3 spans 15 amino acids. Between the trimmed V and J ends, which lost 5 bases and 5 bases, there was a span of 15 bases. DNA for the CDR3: TGTGCCAGCAGCGTCACCGGGACCAAGAATGAAAAACTGTTTTTT. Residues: CASSVTGTKNEKLFF.

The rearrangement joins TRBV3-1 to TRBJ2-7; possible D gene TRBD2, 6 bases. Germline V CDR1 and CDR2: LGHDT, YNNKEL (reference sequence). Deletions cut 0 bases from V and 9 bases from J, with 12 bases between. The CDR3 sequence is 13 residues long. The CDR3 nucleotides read TGTGCCAGCAGCCAAGATCCGGGGGATTGGCAGTACGTC. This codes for CASSQDPGDWQYV.

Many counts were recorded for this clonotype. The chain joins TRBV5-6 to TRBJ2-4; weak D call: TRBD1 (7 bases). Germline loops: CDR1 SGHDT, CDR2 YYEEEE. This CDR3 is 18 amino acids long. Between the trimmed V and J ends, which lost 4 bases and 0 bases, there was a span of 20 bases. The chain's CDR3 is CASSPPAARGVAKNIQYF. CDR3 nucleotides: TGTGCCAGCAGCCCCCCTGCGGCCAGGGGGGTAGCCAAAAACATTCAGTACTTC. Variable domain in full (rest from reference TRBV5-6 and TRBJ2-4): DAGVTQSPTHLIKTRGQQVTLRCSPKSGHDTVSWYQQALGQGPQFIFQYYEEEERQRGNFPDRFSGHQFPNYSSELNVNALLLGDSALYLCASSPPAARGVAKNIQYFGAGTRLSVL.

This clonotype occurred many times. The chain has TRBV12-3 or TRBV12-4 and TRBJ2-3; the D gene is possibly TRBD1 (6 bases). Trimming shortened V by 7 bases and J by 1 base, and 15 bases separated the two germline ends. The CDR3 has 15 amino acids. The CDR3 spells CASTQTGWGTDTQYF. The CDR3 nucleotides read TGTGCCAGCACCCAGACAGGTTGGGGCACAGATACGCAGTATTTT.

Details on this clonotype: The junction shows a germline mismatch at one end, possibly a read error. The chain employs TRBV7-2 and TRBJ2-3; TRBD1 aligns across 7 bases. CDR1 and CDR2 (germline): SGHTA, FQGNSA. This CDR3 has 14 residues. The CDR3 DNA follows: TGTGCCAGCTCGAGGGGGCATAGCACAGATACGCGGTATTTT. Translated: CASSRGHSTDTRYF.

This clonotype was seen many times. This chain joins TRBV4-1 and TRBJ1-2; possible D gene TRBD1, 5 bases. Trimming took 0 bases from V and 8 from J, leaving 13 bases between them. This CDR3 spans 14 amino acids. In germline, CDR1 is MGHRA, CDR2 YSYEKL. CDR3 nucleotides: TGCGCCAGCAGCCAAGATGGGGACCTACCCGGCTACACCTTC. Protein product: CASSQDGDLPGYTF.

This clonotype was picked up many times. The CDR3 DNA reads as TGCGCCAGCAGCTTGGCCGACACGGGTGGGTTCTTC. Amino acid sequence: CASSLADTGGFF. J is TRBJ2-1 and V is TRBV5-1; D unclear. Germline V gives CDR1 SGHRS, CDR2 YFSETQ. V lost 0 bases and J 15 bases, leaving 13 bases between the germline ends. The CDR3 loop spans 12 amino acids.

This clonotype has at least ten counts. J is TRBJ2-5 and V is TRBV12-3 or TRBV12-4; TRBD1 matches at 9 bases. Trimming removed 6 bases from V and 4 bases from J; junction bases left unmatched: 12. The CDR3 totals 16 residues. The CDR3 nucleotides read TGTGCCAGCAGGGATGCCGGGACAGGGCCTCGAGAGACCCAGTACTTC. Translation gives CASRDAGTGPRETQYF.

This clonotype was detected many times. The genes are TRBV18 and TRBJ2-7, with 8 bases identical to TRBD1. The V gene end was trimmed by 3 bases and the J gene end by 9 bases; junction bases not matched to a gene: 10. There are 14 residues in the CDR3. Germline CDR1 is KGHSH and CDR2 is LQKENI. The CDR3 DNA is TGTGCCAGCTCACCCGGACAGGGTGTGACTCTGCAGTACGTC. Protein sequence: CASSPGQGVTLQYV.